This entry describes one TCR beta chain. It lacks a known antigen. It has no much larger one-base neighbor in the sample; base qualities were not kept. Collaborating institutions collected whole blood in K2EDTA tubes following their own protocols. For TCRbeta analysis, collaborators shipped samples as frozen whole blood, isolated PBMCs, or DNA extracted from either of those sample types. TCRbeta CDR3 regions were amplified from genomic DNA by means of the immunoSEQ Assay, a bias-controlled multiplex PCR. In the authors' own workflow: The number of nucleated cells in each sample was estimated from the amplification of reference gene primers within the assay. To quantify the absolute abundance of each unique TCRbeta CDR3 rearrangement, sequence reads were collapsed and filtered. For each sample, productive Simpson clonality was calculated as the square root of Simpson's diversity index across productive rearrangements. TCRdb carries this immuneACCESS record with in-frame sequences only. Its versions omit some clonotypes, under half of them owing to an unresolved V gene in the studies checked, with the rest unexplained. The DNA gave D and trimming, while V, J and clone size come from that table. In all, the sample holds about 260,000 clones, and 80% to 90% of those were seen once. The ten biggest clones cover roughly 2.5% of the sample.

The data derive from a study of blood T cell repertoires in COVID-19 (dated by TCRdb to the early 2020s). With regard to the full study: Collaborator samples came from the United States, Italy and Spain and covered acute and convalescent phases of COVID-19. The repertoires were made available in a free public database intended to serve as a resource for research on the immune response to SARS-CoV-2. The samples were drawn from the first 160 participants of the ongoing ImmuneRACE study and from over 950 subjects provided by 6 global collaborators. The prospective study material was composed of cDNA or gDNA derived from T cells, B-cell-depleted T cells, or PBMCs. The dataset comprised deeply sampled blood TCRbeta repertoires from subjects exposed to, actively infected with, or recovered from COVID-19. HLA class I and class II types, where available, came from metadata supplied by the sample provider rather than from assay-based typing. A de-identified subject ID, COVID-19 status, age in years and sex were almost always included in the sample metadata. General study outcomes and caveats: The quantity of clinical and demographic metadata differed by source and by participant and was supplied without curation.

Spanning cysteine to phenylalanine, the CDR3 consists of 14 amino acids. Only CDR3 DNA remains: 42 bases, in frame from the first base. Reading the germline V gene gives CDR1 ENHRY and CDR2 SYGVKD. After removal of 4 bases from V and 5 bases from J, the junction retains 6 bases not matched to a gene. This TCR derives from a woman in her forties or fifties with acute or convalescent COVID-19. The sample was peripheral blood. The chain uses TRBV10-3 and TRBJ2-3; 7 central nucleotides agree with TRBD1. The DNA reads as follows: TGTGCCATCAGTGGTGGGCAGGGGGAAGATACGCAGTATTTT. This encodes CAISGGQGEDTQYF.